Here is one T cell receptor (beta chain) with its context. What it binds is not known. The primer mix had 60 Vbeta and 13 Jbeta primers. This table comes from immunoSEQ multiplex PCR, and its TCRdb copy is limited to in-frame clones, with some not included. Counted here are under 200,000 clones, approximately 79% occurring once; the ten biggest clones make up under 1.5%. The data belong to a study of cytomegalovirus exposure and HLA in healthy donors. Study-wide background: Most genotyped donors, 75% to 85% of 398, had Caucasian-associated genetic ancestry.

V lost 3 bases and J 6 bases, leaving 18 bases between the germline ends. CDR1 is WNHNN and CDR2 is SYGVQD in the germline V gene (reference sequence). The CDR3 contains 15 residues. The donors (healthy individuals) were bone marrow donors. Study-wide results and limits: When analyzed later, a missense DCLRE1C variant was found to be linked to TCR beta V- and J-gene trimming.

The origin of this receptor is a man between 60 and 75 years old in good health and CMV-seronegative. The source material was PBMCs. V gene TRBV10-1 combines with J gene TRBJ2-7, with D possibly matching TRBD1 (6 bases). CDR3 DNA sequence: TGCGCCAGCAGTGATCCAGGGGACCCCTACTCCGAGCAGTACTTC. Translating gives CASSDPGDPYSEQYF.